The 27 T cell receptor beta chains reported below all come from one sample, sequenced in a study of T cells in Graves' hyperthyroidism and ophthalmopathy. It was RNA transcripts that yielded the amplified TCR beta CDR3 regions. HTBI primers were employed in a first-round RT-PCR of the TCR CDR3. A single record per CDR3 protein comes from TCRdb applying MiXCR to the multiplex PCR reads. The sample includes more than 600,000 distinct CDR3 sequences, 15% to 20% of them seen just once. The sequenced material came from blood. Source of these receptors: a man between 18 and 35 years old with Graves' hyperthyroidism.

This clonotype was detected ten times or more. The rearrangement links TRBV24-1 to TRBJ2-2; TRBD2 matches at 7 bases. The CDR3 runs 14 residues. Germline V lookup: CDR1 KGHDR, CDR2 SFDVKD. V shed 7 bases and J 5 bases; nucleotides not matched to a gene: 6. The CDR3 here is CATSAGVSTGELFF. The CDR3 DNA reads as TGTGCCACCAGCGCGGGAGTAAGTACCGGGGAGCTGTTTTTT.

In its sample, this clonotype was seen many times. The chain uses TRBV7-2 and TRBJ2-7; TRBD2 aligns across 8 bases. The CDR3 runs to 15 residues. V gave up 5 bases and J gave up 2 bases; unmatched junction bases: 8. Germline lookup yields CDR1 SGHTA and CDR2 FQGNSA. The CDR3 DNA reads TGTGCCAGCAGCCCGGGGGGGGGACGGCCCTACGAGCAGTACTTC. Amino acid sequence: CASSPGGGRPYEQYF.

This chain joins TRBV9 and TRBJ2-3; D unresolved. The V end was cut by 3 bases, the J end by 3 bases, with 14 bases between. CDR1 is SGDLS, CDR2 YYNGEE, per germline. The CDR3 has 15 residues. CDR3 amino acids: CASSGSDGRTDTQYF. The CDR3 bases are TGTGCCAGCAGCGGATCGGACGGGCGGACAGATACGCAGTATTTT.

A few counts support this clonotype. The rearrangement joins TRBV5-8 to TRBJ1-2; TRBD1 might be the D (5 bases). Germline values: CDR1 SGHTS, CDR2 YDEGEE. The CDR3 consists of 15 residues. V was pared by 4 bases and J by 3 bases, with 16 bases between. The CDR3 sequence: CASSTLQEDDYGYTF. In nucleotides, the CDR3 is TGTGCCAGCAGCACATTACAGGAGGACGACTATGGCTACACCTTC.

This clonotype was seen ten or more times. The chain's CDR3 is CASSPLAGTQYF. The CDR3 DNA follows: TGTGCCAGCAGCCCCTTAGCGGGTACGCAGTATTTT. This chain joins TRBV11-2 and TRBJ2-3; TRBD2 matches at 7 bases. V shed 5 bases, J shed 8 bases, and the junction held 4 bases outside the gene matches. The CDR3 consists of 12 residues. The germline gives CDR1 SGHAT, CDR2 FQNNGV.

This chain's CDR3 is CASSPFFEGEQFF. DNA for the CDR3: TGTGCCAGCAGCCCATTTTTTGAGGGAGAGCAGTTCTTC. V is TRBV5-5 and J is TRBJ2-1, with D perhaps matching TRBD2 (5 bases). The CDR3 runs to 13 residues. V dropped 4 bases and J dropped 10 bases, with 15 bases sitting between them. Germline V gives CDR1 SGHKS, CDR2 YYEKEE (reference sequence).

This clonotype was seen many times. Just one base apart from a much larger clone, this may be a read error. The chain joins TRBV27 to TRBJ2-7; 8 nucleotides align to TRBD1. Germline CDR1 MNHEY, CDR2 SMNVEV (reference sequence). V was pared by 5 bases and J by 2 bases, with 5 bases of the junction left unmatched. This CDR3 contains 14 residues. The CDR3, as DNA: TGTGCCAGCAGTCCCGAGACAGGGGCCTACGAGCAGTACTTC. It translates to CASSPETGAYEQYF.

This clonotype was recorded many times. CDR3 sequence reads: CASSFDPGGVGSQYF. CDR3 coding DNA: TGTGCCAGCAGCTTCGACCCTGGGGGTGTCGGATCGCAGTATTTT. The rearrangement links TRBV7-2 to TRBJ2-3; D may match TRBD1 or TRBD2 (5 bases each). The CDR3 has 15 residues. Germline assignment: CDR1 SGHTA and CDR2 FQGNSA. With 3 bases removed from V and 10 bases from J, the gap between germline ends came to 20 bases.

For this clonotype: A much larger clone differs from this one at a single base, so this may be a read error. The chain combines TRBV9 with TRBJ2-5, with 8 bases aligning to TRBD2. CDR1 and CDR2 (germline): SGDLS, YYNGEE. This CDR3 is built from 16 residues. V lost 6 bases and J lost 4; bases outside the gene matches: 14. CDR3 protein: CASNLSGSGNGETQYF. The CDR3 nucleotides are TGTGCCAGCAACCTGAGCGGGAGTGGCAATGGAGAGACCCAGTACTTC.

This clonotype was observed a handful of times. The chain uses TRBV5-5 and TRBJ1-4; a weak D match, TRBD1 (5 bases). This CDR3 has 15 amino acids. Looked up from germline, CDR1 is SGHKS and CDR2 is YYEKEE (reference sequence). The V and J ends lost 4 bases and 3 bases respectively, with 13 bases between them. The CDR3 region has the DNA TGTGCCAGCAGCGTAGCTGGGGGGTCTAATGAAAAACTGTTTTTT. Translating it yields CASSVAGGSNEKLFF.

This clonotype was seen more than once but under ten times. The CDR3: CASSRLAGEGDTQYF. The CDR3 DNA is TGTGCCAGCAGTCGACTAGCGGGAGAGGGAGATACGCAGTATTTT. This chain links TRBV12-3 or TRBV12-4 with TRBJ2-3, with 12 nucleotides matching TRBD2. Trimming at V came to 5 bases and at J to 5 bases, leaving 5 bases not matched to a gene. CDR3 length equals 15 residues.

CDR3 bases: TGTGCCAGCAGCCCCAGGACAGGGGCTTCACCCCTCCACTTT. Its protein product is CASSPRTGASPLHF. V gene TRBV14 combines with J gene TRBJ1-6; 9 positions agree with TRBD1. This CDR3 spans 14 amino acids. Germline values: CDR1 SGHDN, CDR2 FVKESK. Trimming took 4 bases from V and 9 from J; bases not matched to a gene: 4.

The chain employs TRBV7-3 and TRBJ2-3; 8 bases are a match to TRBD2. Unmatched junction bases numbered 5, after V lost 5 bases and J lost 4 bases. Germline loops: CDR1 SGHTA, CDR2 FQGTGA. CDR3 length: 14 residues. The CDR3 protein is CASSPDGGADTQYF. CDR3 bases: TGTGCCAGCAGCCCCGACGGGGGGGCAGATACGCAGTATTTT.

This sequence joins TRBV28 and TRBJ1-3; no reliable D call. The germline V gene encodes CDR1 MDHEN and CDR2 SYDVKM. V was clipped by 1 base and J by 0 bases, with 10 bases between them. This CDR3 comprises 16 residues. The DNA of the CDR3 is TGTGCCAGCAGTTTATTCGACCTAATCTCTGGAAACACCATATATTTT. Protein product: CASSLFDLISGNTIYF.

This clonotype turned up a few times. V usage is TRBV10-3 and J usage is TRBJ1-2; D is ambiguous. Germline CDR1 is ENHRY and CDR2 is SYGVKD. The V and J ends lost 0 bases and 4 bases respectively, with 6 bases between them. The CDR3 extends over 13 amino acids. The CDR3 region has the DNA TGTGCCATCAGTGAGTCTCTTTCCTATGGCTACACCTTC. Its translation is CAISESLSYGYTF.

This clonotype was seen a handful of times. The V call is TRBV4-1, the J call TRBJ1-3, with 7 positions matching TRBD1. The CDR3 covers 16 residues. Germline CDR1 reads MGHRA; CDR2 reads YSYEKL. J gave up 4 bases and V 0 bases, and 6 bases lay outside the gene matches. This chain's CDR3 is CASSQDEGAHGNTIYF. In DNA form, the CDR3 reads TGCGCCAGCAGCCAAGATGAGGGGGCGCACGGAAACACCATATATTTT.

This clonotype was counted at least ten times. V is TRBV2 and J is TRBJ2-7; no definite D call. With 5 bases removed from V and 0 bases from J, the gap between germline ends came to 14 bases. Germline V gives CDR1 SNHLY, CDR2 FYNNEI. The CDR3 covers 15 residues. CDR3 nucleotides: TGTGCCAGCAGTAAAGACGTAAGCAGCTCCTACGAGCAGTACTTC. It translates to CASSKDVSSSYEQYF.

The gene calls are TRBV20-1 and TRBJ2-4, with TRBD2 matching over 8 bases. Germline V CDR1 and CDR2: DFQATT, SNEGSKA (reference sequence). CDR3 size: 14 residues. V lost 2 bases to trimming and J lost 1 base; unmatched junction nucleotides: 1. In DNA form, the CDR3 reads TGCAGTGCTAGACGGGAGGGGGCCAAAAACATTCAGTACTTC. It translates to CSARREGAKNIQYF.

The sample holds a few counts of this clonotype. The chain is built from TRBV28 and TRBJ2-1; D is unresolved. The V and J ends lost 3 bases and 8 bases respectively, with 5 bases between them. CDR3 size: 11 residues. CDR1 and CDR2 (germline): MDHEN, SYDVKM. The CDR3 bases are TGTGCCAGCAGTTTCCAGTATGAGCAGTTCTTC. Protein product: CASSFQYEQFF.

The rearrangement joins TRBV5-1 to TRBJ2-7; D may be TRBD1 (6 bases). The germline V gene encodes CDR1 SGHRS and CDR2 YFSETQ. V lost 0 bases, J lost 5 bases, and 15 bases lay in between. This CDR3 comprises 15 residues. CDR3 nucleotide sequence: TGCGCCAGCAGCTTGGACGGGGCAGGGGTCAACGAGCAGTACTTC. It translates to CASSLDGAGVNEQYF.

This clonotype was counted between two and nine times. The chain joins TRBV7-9 to TRBJ2-2; 10 bases line up with TRBD1. With V trimmed by 5 bases and J by 2 bases, 11 bases remained unmatched. There are 18 residues in the CDR3. Germline assignment: CDR1 SEHNR and CDR2 FQNEAQ (reference sequence). The CDR3 DNA reads as TGTGCCAGCAGCGCTGACAGGGGGCGAGGCCAAAACACCGGGGAGCTGTTTTTT. Its protein is CASSADRGRGQNTGELFF.

J is TRBJ2-2 and V is TRBV3-1; TRBD2 matches at 9 bases. The V and J ends lost 2 bases and 3 bases, in that order; junction bases with no gene match: 4. This CDR3 comprises 16 residues. Germline loops: CDR1 LGHDT, CDR2 YNNKEL (reference sequence). CDR3: CASSQRVAGDTGELFF. In DNA, the CDR3 is TGTGCCAGCAGCCAAAGGGTAGCGGGAGACACCGGGGAGCTGTTTTTT.

The chain recombines TRBV4-1 with TRBJ2-1, with 7 nucleotides matching TRBD2. This CDR3 region has 17 residues. CDR1 is MGHRA and CDR2 is YSYEKL in the germline V gene. Trimming removed 1 base from V and 0 bases from J; junction bases left unmatched: 6. The CDR3 is CASSQVGGGSSYNEQFF. The CDR3 DNA sequence: TGCGCCAGCAGCCAAGTTGGTGGCGGGAGCTCCTACAATGAGCAGTTCTTC.

This clonotype was found many times. The genes are TRBV18 and TRBJ2-2; D may be TRBD2 (5 bases). CDR3 length equals 16 residues. The germline V and J ends were trimmed by 0 bases and 0 bases, with 8 bases remaining between them. CDR1 and CDR2 from the germline V gene are KGHSH and LQKENI. CDR3 loop: CASSPPRGTNTGELFF. CDR3 nucleotide sequence: TGTGCCAGCTCACCACCCCGGGGTACGAACACCGGGGAGCTGTTTTTT.

This clonotype was recorded at least ten times. This chain links TRBV2 with TRBJ1-1; the D is unclear. The CDR3 extends over 14 amino acids. V lost 6 bases to trimming and J lost 0 bases, with 11 bases between them. In germline, CDR1 is SNHLY, CDR2 FYNNEI. The CDR3 is CASRRQSMNTEAFF. DNA of the CDR3: TGTGCCAGCAGGCGGCAAAGCATGAACACTGAAGCTTTCTTT. Full variable domain (outside the CDR3, taken from reference TRBV2 and TRBJ1-1): EPEVTQTPSHQVTQMGQEVILRCVPISNHLYFYWYRQILGQKVEFLVSFYNNEISEKSEIFDDQFSVERPDGSNFTLKIRSTKLEDSAMYFCASRRQSMNTEAFFGQGTRLTVV.

This clonotype was seen many times. The V call is TRBV6-1, the J call TRBJ2-7; the D gene is possibly TRBD1 (5 bases). Germline V gene sequence: CDR1 MNHNS, CDR2 SASEGT. The CDR3 has 14 residues. V was cut by 5 bases and J by 4 bases, with 15 bases left in between. The CDR3 coding sequence is TGTGCCAGCAGTTTGGGCGGACAAAAATACGAGCAGTACTTC. This gives the protein CASSLGGQKYEQYF.

This clonotype came up many times. V and J are TRBV2 and TRBJ1-6, with 7 bases lining up with TRBD1. The ends lost 7 bases at V and 8 bases at J; junction bases unmatched: 5. The CDR3 totals 13 residues. Germline CDR1 is SNHLY and CDR2 is FYNNEI. The CDR3 is CASTRQGDSPLHF. CDR3 DNA sequence: TGTGCCAGCACCCGACAGGGCGATTCACCCCTCCACTTT.